This T cell receptor (beta chain) was recovered during a study of beta chain features in type 1 diabetes. Overall study results and limits: The study found moderately but significantly shorter TCRB CDR3s in all four CD4+ subsets of Type 1 diabetes patients.

Only a few counts were recorded for this clone. No antigen is known for it. Germline values: CDR1 SGHVS, CDR2 FNYEAQ. This CDR3 is built from 19 residues. The V and J ends lost 5 bases and 7 bases, in that order; junction bases with no gene match: 23. Since all of the isolated RNA was reverse transcribed, expressed TCRB transcripts were what got sequenced. The protocol was immunoSEQ multiplex PCR, while the TCRdb copy is restricted to in-frame clones and leaves out a portion. The sample lists a few hundred thousand clones, about 14% occurring once. The rearrangement uses TRBV7-6 and TRBJ2-7, with 10 bases fitting TRBD2. This receptor was identified in a man aged 25 to 40 with type 1 diabetes. Sequenced material: naive CD4+ T cells from blood. The chain's CDR3 is CASSPPAVAGGSERGEQYF. DNA of the CDR3: TGTGCCAGCAGCCCCCCGGCGGTAGCGGGAGGATCGGAACGGGGGGAGCAGTACTTC.